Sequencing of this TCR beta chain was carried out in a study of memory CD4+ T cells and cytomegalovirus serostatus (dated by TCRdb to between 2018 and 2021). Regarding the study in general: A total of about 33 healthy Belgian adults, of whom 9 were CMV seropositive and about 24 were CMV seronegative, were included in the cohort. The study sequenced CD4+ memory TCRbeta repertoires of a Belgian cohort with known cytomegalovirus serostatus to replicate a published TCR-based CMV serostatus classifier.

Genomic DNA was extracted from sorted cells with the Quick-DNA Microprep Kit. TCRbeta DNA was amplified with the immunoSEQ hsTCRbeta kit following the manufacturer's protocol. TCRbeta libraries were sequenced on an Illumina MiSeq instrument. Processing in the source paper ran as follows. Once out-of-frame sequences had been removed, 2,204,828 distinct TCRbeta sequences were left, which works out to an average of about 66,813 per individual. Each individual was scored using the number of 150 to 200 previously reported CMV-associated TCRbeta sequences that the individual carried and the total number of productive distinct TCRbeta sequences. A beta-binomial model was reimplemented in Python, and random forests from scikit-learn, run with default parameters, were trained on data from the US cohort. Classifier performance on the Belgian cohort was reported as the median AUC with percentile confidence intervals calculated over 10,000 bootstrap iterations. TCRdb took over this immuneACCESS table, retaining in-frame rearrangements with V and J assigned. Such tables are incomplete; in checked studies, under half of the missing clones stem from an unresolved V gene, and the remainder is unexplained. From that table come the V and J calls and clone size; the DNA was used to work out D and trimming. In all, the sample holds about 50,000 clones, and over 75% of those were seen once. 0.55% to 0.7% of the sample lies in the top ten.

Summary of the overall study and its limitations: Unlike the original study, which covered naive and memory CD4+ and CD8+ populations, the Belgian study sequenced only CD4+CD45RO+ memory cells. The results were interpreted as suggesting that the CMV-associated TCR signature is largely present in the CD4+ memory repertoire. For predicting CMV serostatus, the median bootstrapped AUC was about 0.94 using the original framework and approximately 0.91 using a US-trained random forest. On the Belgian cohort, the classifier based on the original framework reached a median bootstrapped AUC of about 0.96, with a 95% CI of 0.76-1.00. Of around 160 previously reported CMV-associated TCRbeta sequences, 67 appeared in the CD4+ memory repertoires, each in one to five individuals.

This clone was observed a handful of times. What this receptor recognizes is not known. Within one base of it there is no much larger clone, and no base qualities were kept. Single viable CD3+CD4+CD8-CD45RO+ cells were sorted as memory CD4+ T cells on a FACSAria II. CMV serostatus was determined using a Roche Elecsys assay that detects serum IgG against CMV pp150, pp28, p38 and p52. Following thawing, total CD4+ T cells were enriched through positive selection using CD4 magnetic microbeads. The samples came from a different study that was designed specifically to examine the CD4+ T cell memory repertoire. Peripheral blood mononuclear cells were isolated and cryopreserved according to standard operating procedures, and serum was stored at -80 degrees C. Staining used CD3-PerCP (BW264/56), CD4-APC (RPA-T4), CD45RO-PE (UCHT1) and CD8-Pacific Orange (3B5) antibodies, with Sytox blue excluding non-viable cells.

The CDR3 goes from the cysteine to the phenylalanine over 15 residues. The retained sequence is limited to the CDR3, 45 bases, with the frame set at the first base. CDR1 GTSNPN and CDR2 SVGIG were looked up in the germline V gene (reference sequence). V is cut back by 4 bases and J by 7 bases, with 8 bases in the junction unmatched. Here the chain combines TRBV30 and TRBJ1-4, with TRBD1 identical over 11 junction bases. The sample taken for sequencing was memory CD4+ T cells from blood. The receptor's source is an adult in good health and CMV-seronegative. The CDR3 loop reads CAWNQGGTGGEKLFF. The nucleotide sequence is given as TGTGCCTGGAACCAAGGGGGGACAGGGGGTGAAAAACTGTTTTTT.